Each of the 27 T cell receptor beta chains below was sequenced from the same sample in a study of blood T cell repertoires in COVID-19. Libraries were prepared by immunoSEQ multiplex PCR; TCRdb keeps only in-frame clonotypes and omits some of them. Here the sample spans roughly 260,000 clones, 88% being singletons. The sample taken for sequencing was peripheral blood. All receptors come from a woman aged 40 to 50 who had recovered from COVID-19.

The rearrangement joins TRBV15 to TRBJ2-1, with 14 bases lining up with TRBD2. The CDR3 covers 16 residues. Germline V gene sequence: CDR1 LNHNV, CDR2 YYDKDF (reference sequence). Trimming at V came to 3 bases and at J to 3 bases, leaving 1 base not matched to a gene. The CDR3, as DNA: TGTGCCACCAGCAGTGGGACTAGCGGGGGCTACAATGAGCAGTTCTTC. Its protein product is CATSSGTSGGYNEQFF.

This chain joins TRBV4-2 and TRBJ2-7, with 10 nucleotides matching TRBD2. V dropped 4 bases and J dropped 1; count of bases not matched to a gene: 7. CDR1 and CDR2 (germline): LGHNA, YNFKEQ. CDR3 length equals 16 residues. The CDR3 coding sequence is TGTGCCAGCAGCCCGAGGGCTAGCGGGGGTTCCTACGAGCAGTACTTC. This codes for CASSPRASGGSYEQYF.

This sequence joins TRBV5-1 and TRBJ2-6, with D possibly TRBD2 on 5 matching bases. V dropped 0 bases and J dropped 2 bases, with 9 bases sitting between them. The V gene's germline CDR1 is SGHRS and CDR2 YFSETQ. The CDR3 loop spans 16 amino acids. The CDR3 spells CASSLVSGAGANVLTF. The CDR3 coding sequence is TGCGCCAGCAGCTTGGTATCCGGGGCTGGGGCCAACGTCCTGACTTTC.

The sample holds one count of this clone. The CDR3 region has the DNA TGTGCCAGTAGCGACAGGCCGGGCTACAATGAGCAGTTCTTC. Its translation is CASSDRPGYNEQFF. This chain connects TRBV19 to TRBJ2-1, with a tentative D call TRBD1 (6 bases). CDR3 length: 14 residues. Germline assignment: CDR1 LNHDA and CDR2 SQIVND (reference sequence). V lost 6 bases and J lost 3, with 12 bases in between.

The V call is TRBV12-2, the J call TRBJ1-5; the DNA was not compared with TRBD1, the D call given in the table. TRBV12-2 is a pseudogene segment. The CDR3 consists of 19 residues. CDR3 bases: TGTGCAAGTCGCCCCCGCCAGGGACAGGGTCGCGATAGCAATCAGCCCCAGCATTTT. This translates into CASRPRQGQGRDSNQPQHF.

The chain carries TRBV6-5 and TRBJ2-1; D might be TRBD2 (7 bases). The CDR3 extends over 14 amino acids. Germline V gene sequence: CDR1 MNHEY, CDR2 SVGAGI. V lost 7 bases and J lost 7, with 17 bases in between. CDR3 coding DNA: TGTGCCAGCAACCTAGGGGGGGCGGGAAATGAGCAGTTCTTC. Translating it yields CASNLGGAGNEQFF.

The gene calls are TRBV4-2 and TRBJ2-7; D unclear. The germline gives CDR1 LGHNA, CDR2 YNFKEQ. The CDR3 sequence is 13 residues long. Trimming took off 3 bases at V and 2 bases at J, with 8 bases between the two ends. The CDR3 DNA sequence: TGTGCCAGCAGCCATAACCCAGCCTACGAGCAGTACTTC. Translation gives CASSHNPAYEQYF.

The CDR3: CASRVGQSNQPQHF. The CDR3 DNA reads TGTGCCTCCCGCGTGGGACAGAGCAATCAGCCCCAGCATTTT. The chain couples TRBV19 to TRBJ1-5; 7 nucleotides match TRBD1. V was clipped by 11 bases and J by 1 base; unmatched bases: 8. From germline, CDR1 is LNHDA and CDR2 SQIVND (reference sequence). The CDR3 length is 14 residues.

The table lists this clone with a count of one. The rearrangement links TRBV19 to TRBJ1-2, with D maybe TRBD1 (6 bases). The CDR3 has 17 residues. Trimming removed 3 bases at V and 4 bases at J, with 21 bases between. The germline V gene has CDR1 LNHDA and CDR2 SQIVND (reference sequence). Here the CDR3 reads CASSMGKDSSLFYGYTF. CDR3 bases: TGTGCCAGTAGTATGGGAAAGGACAGCAGCCTTTTCTATGGCTACACCTTC. Complete variable domain (other parts from reference TRBV19 and TRBJ1-2): DGGITQSPKYLFRKEGQNVTLSCEQNLNHDAMYWYRQDPGQGLRLIYYSQIVNDFQKGDIAEGYSVSREKKESFPLTVTSAQKNPTAFYLCASSMGKDSSLFYGYTFGSGTRLTVV.

The chain employs TRBV7-3 and TRBJ2-6; 7 nucleotides match TRBD1. This CDR3 region has 16 residues. After removal of 4 bases from V and 0 bases from J, the junction contained 3 bases not matched to a gene. Germline CDR1 is SGHTA and CDR2 is FQGTGA. The CDR3 bases are TGTGCCAGCAGCTCCGACAGGGCCTCTGGGGCCAACGTCCTGACTTTC. Its translation is CASSSDRASGANVLTF.

The sample holds one count of this clone. The rearrangement links TRBV5-6 to TRBJ1-2; D ambiguous. In germline, CDR1 is SGHDT, CDR2 YYEEEE. This CDR3 region has 15 residues. V shed 7 bases and J shed 2 bases, with 18 bases lying between them. The CDR3 spells CASLQKRGGNYGYTF. The CDR3 DNA sequence: TGTGCCAGCCTCCAAAAACGGGGTGGGAACTATGGCTACACCTTC.

This clone has just one count. This chain links TRBV19 with TRBJ1-5; 9 bases match TRBD1. Trimming at V came to 6 bases and at J to 2 bases, leaving 5 bases not matched to a gene. The germline V gene encodes CDR1 LNHDA and CDR2 SQIVND (reference sequence). CDR3 length: 15 residues. CDR3 DNA: TGTGCCAGTAGCGAGGGACAGGGCGGCAATCAGCCCCAGCATTTT. Translation gives CASSEGQGGNQPQHF.

DNA for the CDR3: TGTGCCACCAGGCCCTCGGGGGAGACCCAGTACTTC. It translates to CATRPSGETQYF. J is TRBJ2-5 and V is TRBV19; D is possibly TRBD2 (5 bases). V was trimmed by 10 bases and J by 5 bases, leaving 14 bases between them. The germline gives CDR1 LNHDA, CDR2 SQIVND (reference sequence). The CDR3 is 12 residues long.

The V call is TRBV15, the J call TRBJ1-6; a weak D match, TRBD1 (6 bases). Looked up from germline, CDR1 is LNHNV and CDR2 is YYDKDF (reference sequence). V lost 0 bases to trimming and J lost 7 bases, with 16 bases between them. The CDR3 extends over 17 amino acids. The CDR3 DNA is TGTGCCACCAGCAGAGACCCGACTGGACAGCCGAATTCACCCCTCCACTTT. It encodes CATSRDPTGQPNSPLHF.

The table lists this clone with a count of one. The chain links TRBV28 to TRBJ2-3, with TRBD2 as a possible D gene (5 bases). V shed 1 base and J shed 8 bases, with 10 bases lying between them. CDR3 length equals 13 residues. CDR1 and CDR2 from the germline V gene are MDHEN and SYDVKM. The CDR3 DNA sequence: TGTGCCAGCAGTTTATTCGGACTCCCTACGCAGTATTTT. This codes for CASSLFGLPTQYF.

This rearrangement joins TRBV19 to TRBJ2-7, with D perhaps TRBD1 (6 bases). This CDR3 is built from 14 residues. V shed 6 bases and J shed 6 bases, with 18 bases lying between them. Germline CDR1 LNHDA, CDR2 SQIVND (reference sequence). This CDR3 reads CASSGYRVGSEQYF. CDR3 DNA sequence: TGTGCCAGTAGCGGGTACAGGGTCGGCTCCGAGCAGTACTTC.

The table lists this clone with a few counts. V is TRBV6-5 and J is TRBJ2-2; 11 bases map to TRBD1. Germline V lookup: CDR1 MNHEY, CDR2 SVGAGI. The trim removed 6 bases at V and 7 bases at J, leaving 4 bases unmatched. The CDR3 runs 14 residues. The chain's CDR3 is CASRDRGRLGELFF. The CDR3 DNA sequence: TGTGCCAGCAGGGACAGGGGGCGGCTCGGGGAGCTGTTTTTT.

The V call is TRBV7-9, the J call TRBJ1-4; 8 bases agree with TRBD1. There are 16 residues in the CDR3. Germline-derived CDR1 and CDR2 are SEHNR and FQNEAQ (reference sequence). The V gene end was trimmed by 5 bases and the J gene end by 5 bases; junction bases not matched to a gene: 10. CDR3 amino acids: CASSPDRGWFNEKLFF. CDR3 DNA sequence: TGTGCCAGCAGCCCTGACAGGGGCTGGTTCAATGAAAAACTGTTTTTT.

This clone was counted a few times. The gene calls are TRBV19 and TRBJ1-4, with 8 bases fitting TRBD1. This CDR3 spans 15 amino acids. Looked up from germline, CDR1 is LNHDA and CDR2 is SQIVND (reference sequence). V lost 5 bases, J lost 10 bases, and 12 bases stayed unmatched. The CDR3 nucleotides are TGTGCCAGTAGTCGGGACAGGTCCGGTACGGGAAAACTGTTTTTT. Encoded protein: CASSRDRSGTGKLFF.

V is TRBV27 and J is TRBJ2-7, with D perhaps matching TRBD2 (6 bases). V was trimmed by 6 bases and J by 6 bases, leaving 18 bases between them. There are 14 residues in the CDR3. Germline-derived CDR1 and CDR2 are MNHEY and SMNVEV (reference sequence). In nucleotides, the CDR3 is TGTGCCAGCAGGGAGGGGTTCCCTTCGGGCGAGCAGTACTTC. It codes for CASREGFPSGEQYF.

The rearrangement joins TRBV9 to TRBJ1-2; TRBD1 matches 10 bases. Trimming removed 0 bases from V and 8 bases from J; junction bases left unmatched: 10. CDR3 length: 16 residues. Germline values: CDR1 SGDLS, CDR2 YYNGEE. The CDR3 nucleotides are TGTGCCAGCAGCGTAGCGTCGACAGGGGGCGAACGGGGCTACACCTTC. Its translation is CASSVASTGGERGYTF.

This clone occurred once. The junction does not match germline at one end; this may be a read error. This sequence joins TRBV6-1 and TRBJ1-6; 11 bases match TRBD1. The CDR3 totals 18 residues. Germline CDR1 and CDR2: MNHNS and SASEGT. The CDR3 spells CASREGRTGGSVYSPLHF. CDR3 nucleotide sequence: TGTGCCAGCAGGGAAGGGCGGACAGGGGGCAGCGTCTATTCACCCCTCCACTTT.

The genes are TRBV7-9 and TRBJ2-1; 9 bases are a match to TRBD2. Germline V gives CDR1 SEHNR, CDR2 FQNEAQ (reference sequence). The V segment lost 0 bases and the J segment 6 bases; nucleotides outside the gene matches: 6. The CDR3 runs to 16 residues. The CDR3 region has the DNA TGTGCCAGCAGCTTAGCACGCGGGAGGGCCTCCAATGAGCAGTTCTTC. As protein: CASSLARGRASNEQFF.

The chain carries TRBV3-1 (or the pseudogene TRBV3-2) and TRBJ2-3, with D hard to call. Trimming shortened V by 0 bases and J by 8 bases, and 12 bases separated the two germline ends. The CDR3 totals 14 residues. Germline CDR1 is LGHDT and CDR2 is YNNKEL (reference sequence). CDR3: CASSQDQASGTQYF. CDR3 DNA sequence: TGTGCCAGCAGCCAAGATCAGGCCTCAGGTACGCAGTATTTT.

This clone is a singleton in its sample. The chain recombines TRBV5-1 with TRBJ2-3; TRBD2 matches 8 bases. CDR1 and CDR2 (germline): SGHRS, YFSETQ. The CDR3 consists of 16 residues. The V gene end was trimmed by 6 bases and the J gene end by 3 bases; junction bases not matched to a gene: 12. Here the CDR3 DNA reads TGCGCCAGCAAGTCAGGCGCGGGAGGAGCGACAGATACGCAGTATTTT. This sequence encodes CASKSGAGGATDTQYF.

This clone came up a few times. This chain links TRBV7-9 with TRBJ1-1; maybe TRBD1 (5 bases). V was shortened by 2 bases and J by 5 bases, with 12 bases between the two germline ends. Germline-derived CDR1 and CDR2 are SEHNR and FQNEAQ (reference sequence). This CDR3 is 14 amino acids long. The CDR3 DNA sequence: TGTGCCAGCAGCTTAACCGGGGGGAGAACTGAAGCTTTCTTT. Amino acids: CASSLTGGRTEAFF.

The chain employs TRBV19 and TRBJ1-5; 7 positions agree with TRBD1. The CDR3 has 15 amino acids. Germline CDR1 is LNHDA and CDR2 is SQIVND (reference sequence). The V gene end was trimmed by 8 bases and the J gene end by 1 base; junction bases not matched to a gene: 8. CDR3 sequence reads: CASRQGATSNQPQHF. CDR3 nucleotide sequence: TGTGCCAGTCGACAGGGAGCAACGAGCAATCAGCCCCAGCATTTT.